These T cell receptor beta chains were read from a single sample in a study of T cell repertoires in cytomegalovirus infection. A single record per CDR3 protein comes from TCRdb applying MiXCR to the reads. The table records roughly 600,000 distinct CDR3 sequences, approximately 25% of them present only once. What was sequenced was CD8+ T cells from PBMCs. These receptors all stem from a human donor in good health (CMV status not recorded). Some clones in this sample may be carry-over from other donors' samples. Each CDR3 is given with its conserved first and last residue. The order of the fields is J gene, V gene, CDR3 protein.

TRBJ2-1 TRBV6-1 CASSEKLWLAGASLWNEQFF
TRBJ1-4 TRBV29-1 CSAVVGLANEKLFF
TRBJ2-7 TRBV7-9 CASLTVPYEQYF
TRBJ2-1 TRBV7-8 CASSLMEGEKGNEQFF
TRBJ2-1 TRBV24-1 CATTGRMGEQFF
TRBJ2-1 TRBV7-8 CASSSRLAGGGYRDEQFF
TRBJ1-2 TRBV10-3 CAISTMPGTANYGYTF
TRBJ2-1 TRBV29-1 CSVEDLTSNSYNEQFF
TRBJ2-1 TRBV19 CASSISLPSIEQFF
TRBJ1-1 TRBV12-3/TRBV12-4 CASSLSTYTEAFF
TRBJ1-5 TRBV7-9 CASSGWGAGQPQHF
TRBJ2-3 TRBV20-1 CSARDPAGTDTQYF
TRBJ2-2 TRBV14 CASSPWTGPTGELFF
TRBJ1-1 TRBV12-3/TRBV12-4 CASSLAAGGRTEAFF
TRBJ2-2 TRBV27 CASSLWGSPGELFF
TRBJ2-1 TRBV9 CTSSVSGQEYNEQFF
TRBJ1-2 TRBV18 CASSPPIDYGYTF
TRBJ1-4 TRBV7-3 CASTPWAGEEKLFF
TRBJ1-5 TRBV7-6 CASSLGATGNQPQHF
TRBJ2-1 TRBV28 CASGGHEQFF
TRBJ2-5 TRBV7-7 CASSSLFGEQETQYF
TRBJ2-1 TRBV20-1 CSASEGGGLFVEQFF
TRBJ1-6 TRBV10-3 CAISDAGTNSPLHF
TRBJ2-3 TRBV7-9 CASSFPSGTSKADTQYF
TRBJ1-5 TRBV20-1 CSARWVTGAGGSRYSNQPQHF
TRBJ1-1 TRBV6-5 CASSVTGRTEAFF
TRBJ1-5 TRBV6-6 CASTPWSNQPQHF
TRBJ2-3 TRBV6-5 CANRLRGLSTDTQYF
TRBJ2-1 TRBV4-2 CASSHRDRSSYNEQFF
TRBJ1-5 TRBV28 CAGSLAGRNQPQHF
TRBJ1-1 TRBV29-1 CSVESGENTEAFF
TRBJ2-7 TRBV5-6 CASDSGPANREYEQYF
TRBJ2-3 TRBV28 CASSLDQGPTDTQYF
TRBJ1-1 TRBV19 CASSIPGTYTEAFF
TRBJ1-6 TRBV2 CASSVLTGGSYNSPLHF
TRBJ1-6 TRBV7-2 CASSLRRLYREDNSPLHF
TRBJ2-1 TRBV7-9 CASSSSQPSLTYNEQFF
TRBJ2-1 TRBV11-2 CASSPKGEVSSYNEQFF
TRBJ2-1 TRBV24-1 CATSDPLLGDNEQFF
TRBJ2-4 TRBV7-9 CATQGGPYAKNIQYF
TRBJ2-5 TRBV7-2 CASSLTWDRGLETQYF
TRBJ2-3 TRBV7-9 CASSVRGGGPSPNTQYF
TRBJ2-5 TRBV27 CASSFGGRQTQYF
TRBJ2-1 TRBV4-1 CASSQALSGGSYNEQFF
TRBJ2-2 TRBV9 CASSPPDRPGELFF
TRBJ1-5 TRBV28 CASRSDNQPQHF
TRBJ1-4 TRBV29-1 CSVAPGQGLGAPNEKLFF
TRBJ1-3 TRBV18 CASSHPGHDSSGNTIYF
TRBJ1-4 TRBV6-4 CASSPIRDRGGTNEKLFF
TRBJ2-7 TRBV10-2 CASKSGQGFYEQYF
TRBJ2-3 TRBV7-9 CASSLTTTPYTQYF
TRBJ2-1 TRBV7-9 CASSIRRAGLDEQFF
TRBJ1-1 TRBV9 CASSATAGPNTEAFF